Here is one T cell receptor beta chain with its context. No antigen is known for it. Base qualities are not at hand, and no much larger clone is one base apart. Enrolling through a virtual design, the prospective study's participants ranged in age from roughly 18 to 89 years and lived across roughly 24 United States geographic areas. In the prospective study, participants were assigned to cohorts based on the clinical history participants reported in a screening survey and a study questionnaire. In the prospective study, mobile phlebotomists collected whole blood, serum and a nasopharyngeal or oropharyngeal swab from each participant. Over an approximately two-month period, participants in the prospective study had the option of providing additional blood draws and questionnaires. Before DNA extraction, blood samples from the prospective study were shipped at room temperature or frozen. The immunoSEQ Assay, a bias-controlled multiplex PCR, was used to amplify TCRbeta CDR3 regions from genomic DNA. On the study's bioinformatics: Nucleated cell counts per sample were estimated from amplification of reference gene primers within the assay. Sequence reads were collapsed and filtered to measure the absolute abundance of every unique TCRbeta CDR3 rearrangement. For each sample, productive Simpson clonality was calculated by taking the square root of Simpson's diversity index across productive rearrangements. This is the immuneACCESS table as TCRdb keeps it, with only in-frame sequences that have V and J called. A part of the clones is gone; compared with another copy, unresolved V genes explain less than half, and the rest is unexplained. V, J and clone size are taken as reported in that table, and D and trimming were inferred from the DNA itself. In all, the sample holds some 160,000 clones, and around 79% of those were seen once. The ten largest make up around 19% of the sample.

The sample belongs to a study of blood T cell repertoires in COVID-19 (dated by TCRdb to about 2020). For context, the study as a whole: For ImmuneRACE Cohort 3, a participant was defined as recovered based on two consecutive negative NP/OP PCR tests, clearance by a healthcare professional, or resolution of symptoms. The collaborator samples originated in the United States, Italy and Spain and spanned the acute and convalescent phases of COVID-19. The prospective study material was composed of cDNA or gDNA derived from T cells, B-cell-depleted T cells, or PBMCs. Deeply sampled blood TCRbeta repertoires from subjects exposed to, actively infected with, or recovered from COVID-19 were included in the dataset. The repertoires were released in a freely available public database meant as a resource for research on the immune response to SARS-CoV-2. Samples came from the ongoing ImmuneRACE study (first 160 participants) plus 1,254 subjects from 6 global collaborators. The sample metadata nearly always contained a de-identified subject ID, COVID-19 status, age in years and sex. Where available, HLA class I and class II types were obtained from metadata supplied by the sample provider rather than from assay-based typing.

The CDR3, cysteine through phenylalanine, is 14 amino acids long. The only DNA kept is the CDR3, 42 bases in frame from the first base. The CDR1 and CDR2 encoded by the germline V gene are SGDLS and YYNGEE. V loses 4 bases, J loses 4 bases, and the germline ends lie 15 bases apart. What the research found in general, with its limitations: The amount of clinical and demographic metadata varied by source and participant and was provided uncurated.

The chain was built from TRBV9 and TRBJ2-7; a weak D assignment points to TRBD2 (5 bases agree). Sample: PBMCs or T cells enriched from blood (not recorded which). This clonotype originated in a woman in her seventies in a cohort exposed to, infected with or recovered from COVID-19 (not recorded which). Read as DNA, the sequence is TGTGCCAGCAGCTCTGGAGGTAGTTCGTACGAGCAGTACTTC. Its amino acids are CASSSGGSSYEQYF.